This T cell receptor (beta chain) appears in the sequencing data of a study of early T cells in non-severe SARS-CoV-2 infection (dated by TCRdb to the early 2020s). Regarding the research as a whole: Because TCR sequencing was done on bulk RNA from unsorted whole blood, the alpha and beta chains could not be paired. What the research found in general, with its limitations: VDJdb matching was skewed toward anti-spike CD8 responses, so virus-specific expansions were likely underestimated and private and CD4 specificities were missed.

The study was a case-control design nested within a healthcare worker cohort in London, UK, with weekly nasopharyngeal swab PCR tests and blood sampling. Between 23 and 31 March 2020, the week of the UK lockdown, healthcare workers were enrolled and then followed up weekly for as long as 16 weeks. This clonotype was seen many times. Which antigen it targets is not known. No much larger clone exists at a distance of one base, and base qualities are not known. Receptor amplification or capture employed 5' RACE. Sequencing used a NextSeq 500. In the TCR library protocol, unique molecular identifiers were attached to individual cDNA molecules to correct for PCR bias and sequencing error. Both TCR alpha and beta chains were sequenced, and tight co-correlation was observed between alpha and beta sequence abundances in each sample. As for the authors' bioinformatics: Decombinator V4 was used to annotate TCR sequences for V gene, J gene and CDR3. Expanded TCRs were defined as changing significantly between any two time points under a Poisson model with p below 0.0001. Abundances of TCRs were expressed as counts per million after normalisation to the total number of TCRs sequenced in each sample. MAIT TCRs were defined by TRAV1-2 paired with TRAJ12, TRAJ20 or TRAJ33, and iNKT TCRs by TRAV10 paired with TRAJ18. VDJdb, accessed on 1 November 2021, was searched for TCRs annotated for CMV, EBV and SARS-CoV-2, and TCRs annotated for more than one antigen were excluded. In TCRdb, the public reads were trimmed at Q25 with fastp and aligned with MiXCR, with productive beta chains retained. Merged by CDR3 protein, the rows form single entries marked with the most common genes and DNA. The V and J calls reflect TCRdb's pipeline rather than the authors' work. The sample table holds some 100,000 distinct CDR3 sequences, of which about 15% were seen once. 0.45% to 0.75% of the sample comes from the top ten.

Taken from the germline V gene, the CDR1 and CDR2 loops are SGHRS and YFSETQ. Reading from cysteine to phenylalanine, the CDR3 counts 12 amino acids. The read is trimmed to its CDR3 DNA, 36 bases read in frame from base 1. Trimming at the junction amounts to 4 bases on V and 7 bases on J, and the germline ends lie 11 bases apart. The chain is encoded by TRBV5-1 joined to TRBJ1-1; the D region possibly corresponds to TRBD1 (6 bases align). Sequenced sample: whole blood. The sequence was obtained from an adult who was a healthcare worker with PCR-confirmed SARS-CoV-2 infection or an uninfected control (not recorded which). At the DNA level, the sequence is TGCGCCAGCAGCCGTTTACAGGGTGAAGCTTTCTTT. Its coded protein is CASSRLQGEAFF.